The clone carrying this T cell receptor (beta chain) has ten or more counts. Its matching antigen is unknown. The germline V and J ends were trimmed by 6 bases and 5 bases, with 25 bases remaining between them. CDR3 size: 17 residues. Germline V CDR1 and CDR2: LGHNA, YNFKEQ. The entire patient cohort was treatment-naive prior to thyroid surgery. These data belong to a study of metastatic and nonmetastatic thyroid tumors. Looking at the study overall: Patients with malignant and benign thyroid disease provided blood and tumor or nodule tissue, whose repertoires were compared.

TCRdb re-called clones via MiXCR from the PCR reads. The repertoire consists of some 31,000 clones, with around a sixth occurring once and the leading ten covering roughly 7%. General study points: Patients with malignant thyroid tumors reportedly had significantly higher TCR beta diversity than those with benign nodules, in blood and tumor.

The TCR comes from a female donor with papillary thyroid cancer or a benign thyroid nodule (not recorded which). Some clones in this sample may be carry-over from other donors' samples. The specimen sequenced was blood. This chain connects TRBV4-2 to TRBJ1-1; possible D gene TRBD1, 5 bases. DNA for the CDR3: TGTGCCAGCAGGGGGGGTGGTTTGGGGTTTCAGCGGACTGAAGCTTTCTTT. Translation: CASRGGGLGFQRTEAFF.